This TCR beta chain was identified in a study of CXCR3-negative and CXCR3-positive naive CD8 T cells. Study outcomes and limitations: Both naive subsets had comparably high diversity; memory CD8+ cells much lower. In cryopreserved cells, CXCR3 expression partially decreased, and fresh PBMCs were used in most assays.

This CDR3 is 11 amino acids long. Germline lookup yields CDR1 MNHEY and CDR2 SMNVEV (reference sequence). On this clonotype itself: The antigen remains unidentified.

Sorting was done in triplicate for each CD8+ T cell subset (under 330,000 cells each). cDNA libraries for TRB were generated by 5' RACE incorporating UMI labels. After re-calling the 5' RACE reads, TCRdb lists one entry per CDR3 protein, DNA absent. The table for this sample gives about 66,000 distinct CDR3 sequences. This TCR was sampled from a human donor in good health. Some clones in this sample may be carry-over from other donors' samples. Material for sequencing was naive CXCR3- CD8+ T cells from blood. Subset defined: CD45RO-CCR7+CD27+CD95- naive CD8+ T cells lacking CXCR3 (TNR3-). The chain links TRBV27 to TRBJ2-1; TCRdb's D call, TRBD1, is unchecked because there is no DNA. CDR3 residues: CASGEPGQLFF.